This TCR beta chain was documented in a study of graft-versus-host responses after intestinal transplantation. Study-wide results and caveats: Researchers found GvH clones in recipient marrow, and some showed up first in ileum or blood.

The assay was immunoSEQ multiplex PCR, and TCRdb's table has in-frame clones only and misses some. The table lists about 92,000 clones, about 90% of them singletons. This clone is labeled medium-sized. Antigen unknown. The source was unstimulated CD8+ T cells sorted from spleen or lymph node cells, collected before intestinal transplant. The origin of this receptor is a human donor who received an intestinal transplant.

In DNA, the CDR3 is TGTGCCAGCAGTGACTCAGGGAATTCACCCCTCCACTTT. Translation gives CASSDSGNSPLHF. J is TRBJ1-6 and V is TRBV6-4, with D hard to call. This CDR3 is built from 13 residues. The V gene lost 0 bases and the J gene lost 7 bases, with 4 bases spanning the gap. Per germline, CDR1 MRHNA and CDR2 SNTAGT.